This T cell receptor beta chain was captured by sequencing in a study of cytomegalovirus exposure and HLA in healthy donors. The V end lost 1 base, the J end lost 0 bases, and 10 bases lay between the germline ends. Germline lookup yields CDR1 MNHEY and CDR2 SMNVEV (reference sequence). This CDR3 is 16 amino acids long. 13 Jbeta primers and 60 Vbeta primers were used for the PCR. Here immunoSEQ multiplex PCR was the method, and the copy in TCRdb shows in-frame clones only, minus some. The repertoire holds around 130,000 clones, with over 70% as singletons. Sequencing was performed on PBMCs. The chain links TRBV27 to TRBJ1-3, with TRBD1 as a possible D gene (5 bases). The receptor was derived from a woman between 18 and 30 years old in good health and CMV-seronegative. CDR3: CASSLWGGSSGNTIYF. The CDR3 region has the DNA TGTGCCAGCAGTTTATGGGGCGGCAGCTCTGGAAACACCATATATTTT.